This T cell receptor beta chain was obtained from a study of vaccination and CD4 T cells after COVID-19. Study background: The study enrolled six male and four female convalescents, two of whom were Hispanic.

The Oncomine TCR Beta short-read assay sequenced DNA from cultured CD4+ T cells. TCRdb reprocessed the PCR reads via MiXCR and lists one record per CDR3 protein. This table holds 20,000 to 25,000 distinct CDR3 sequences, roughly 50% found once. Comments on this clonotype: Its specificity is not known.

Treatment described: approximately nine-day PBMC culture with coronavirus spike peptide pools or control peptides (ViraFEST assay). With fresh IL-2 medium, half the medium was replaced on days 3 and 7. V was clipped by 4 bases and J by 0 bases, with 6 bases between them. The length of the CDR3 is 13 residues. The germline CDR1 and CDR2 sequences are MNHEY and SVGAGI. This receptor was identified in a human donor who had recovered from COVID-19. Sequencing input: CD4+ T cells from blood, cultured in vitro. The chain couples TRBV6-5 to TRBJ1-1, with D hard to call. The CDR3 spells CASSFTVNTEAFF. Written as DNA, the CDR3 is TGTGCCAGCAGTTTTACAGTGAACACTGAAGCTTTCTTT.